Presented here are 22 T cell receptor beta chains from one specimen sequenced in a study of T cell responses to AZD1222 COVID-19 vaccine. TCRdb keeps only in-frame clones here, not all; method: immunoSEQ multiplex PCR. This sample has about 120,000 clones, with roughly 90% found just once. The sequencing here drew on peripheral blood, taken 28 days after the second AZD1222 dose. The source is an adult who received the AZD1222 COVID-19 vaccine.

The V call is TRBV18, the J call TRBJ1-3; the match to TRBD1 covers 9 bases. The CDR3 loop spans 15 amino acids. Germline trimming cut 0 bases from V and 6 bases from J; bases unmatched to any gene: 3. Looked up from germline, CDR1 is KGHSH and CDR2 is LQKENI. CDR3 nucleotide sequence: TGTGCCAGCTCACCACCAGGGACAGGGAAAAACACCATATATTTT. This codes for CASSPPGTGKNTIYF.

The V gene is TRBV5-8, the J gene TRBJ2-2; unclear D gene. Trimming cost V 4 bases and J 0 bases, with 4 bases left between them. Germline V gene sequence: CDR1 SGHTS, CDR2 YDEGEE. This CDR3 spans 13 amino acids. The CDR3 loop reads CASSLANTGELFF. The CDR3 DNA sequence: TGTGCCAGCAGCCTGGCGAACACCGGGGAGCTGTTTTTT. Using reference TRBV5-8 and TRBJ2-2 for the parts outside the CDR3, the full variable domain is EAGVTQSPTHLIKTRGQQATLRCSPISGHTSVYWYQQALGLGLQFLLWYDEGEERNRGNFPPRFSGRQFPNYSSELNVNALELEDSALYLCASSLANTGELFFGEGSRLTVL.

The DNA of the CDR3 is TGTGCCAGCAGCTTATCTTTCGGGGCTGGAAACACCATATATTTT. It specifies CASSLSFGAGNTIYF. The chain employs TRBV7-2 and TRBJ1-3; no firm D call. The CDR3 contains 15 residues. The germline CDR1 and CDR2 sequences are SGHTA and FQGNSA. V was pared by 2 bases and J by 2 bases, with 10 bases between.

The V gene is TRBV5-1, the J gene TRBJ2-7; 8 bases match TRBD1. With 4 bases clipped from V and 4 bases from J, the junction kept 4 bases outside the gene matches. The CDR3 covers 13 residues. Germline V CDR1 and CDR2: SGHRS, YFSETQ. The DNA for the CDR3 is TGCGCCAGCAGCCAGGACAGGGAATACGAGCAGTACTTC. Its protein product is CASSQDREYEQYF.

The chain has TRBV6-5 and TRBJ2-7, with 9 bases fitting TRBD1. The ends lost 4 bases at V and 0 bases at J; junction bases unmatched: 4. CDR3 length: 15 residues. Per the germline V gene, CDR1 is MNHEY and CDR2 is SVGAGI. CDR3 in DNA: TGTGCCAGCAGTTTGACAGGGGGGAGCTCCTACGAGCAGTACTTC. Amino acids: CASSLTGGSSYEQYF.

The J gene is TRBJ2-7, the V gene TRBV6-5; 9 positions agree with TRBD1. Germline assignment: CDR1 MNHEY and CDR2 SVGAGI. This CDR3 contains 14 residues. The V gene end was trimmed by 6 bases and the J gene end by 2 bases; junction bases not matched to a gene: 5. The CDR3 nucleotides read TGTGCCAGCAGGCCTACAGGGGGCCCCTACGAGCAGTACTTC. Translating it yields CASRPTGGPYEQYF.

This chain joins TRBV6-2 or TRBV6-3 and TRBJ2-3; perhaps D is TRBD1 or TRBD2 (6 bases each). This CDR3 spans 17 amino acids. V was shortened by 0 bases and J by 4 bases, with 17 bases between the two germline ends. CDR1 is MNHEY, CDR2 SVGEGT, per germline. CDR3 region: CASSYSLGGQGADTQYF. The CDR3 nucleotides read TGTGCCAGCAGTTACTCGTTGGGGGGCCAGGGCGCAGATACGCAGTATTTT.

The chain has TRBV7-9 and TRBJ2-7; 8 bases match TRBD1. With V trimmed by 1 base and J by 5 bases, 4 bases remained unmatched. Germline CDR1 is SEHNR and CDR2 is FQNEAQ (reference sequence). The CDR3 has 14 amino acids. The chain's CDR3 is CASSLGQGRDEQYF. The CDR3 nucleotides are TGTGCCAGCAGCTTAGGACAGGGGCGGGACGAGCAGTACTTC. The full variable domain, completed using reference TRBV7-9 and TRBJ2-7, is DTGVSQNPRHKITKRGQNVTFRCDPISEHNRLYWYRQTLGQGPEFLTYFQNEAQLEKSRLLSDRFSAERPKGSFSTLEIQRTEQGDSAMYLCASSLGQGRDEQYFGPGTRLTVT.

The chain combines TRBV5-4 with TRBJ2-5; 7 nucleotides align to TRBD2. In germline, CDR1 is SGHNT, CDR2 YYREEE (reference sequence). The CDR3 spans 15 residues. V trimming: 0 bases; J trimming: 5 bases; junction bases outside the gene matches: 7. Here the CDR3 reads CASSLGLAAVETQYF. CDR3 nucleotides: TGTGCCAGCAGCTTGGGACTAGCTGCGGTGGAGACCCAGTACTTC.

The J gene is TRBJ1-1, the V gene TRBV11-2; D might be TRBD1 (5 bases). Trimming removed 1 base from V and 1 base from J, with 13 bases in between. There are 16 residues in the CDR3. The V gene's germline CDR1 is SGHAT and CDR2 FQNNGV. The CDR3 sequence is CASSLGLAGPNTEAFF. For the CDR3, the DNA is TGTGCCAGCAGCTTAGGCTTGGCAGGGCCGAACACTGAAGCTTTCTTT.

The genes are TRBV5-4 and TRBJ2-7; TRBD1 matches 9 bases. CDR3 length equals 17 residues. CDR1 SGHNT and CDR2 YYREEE come from the germline V gene (reference sequence). With V trimmed by 4 bases and J by 0 bases, 11 bases remained unmatched. The CDR3 DNA reads as TGTGCCAGCAGCACGGGGGGCGGACAGGGGCGCTCCTACGAGCAGTACTTC. Amino acids: CASSTGGGQGRSYEQYF.

The chain recombines TRBV6-5 with TRBJ1-3; D is unresolved. The CDR3 has 11 residues. The V gene's germline CDR1 is MNHEY and CDR2 SVGAGI. V was cut by 6 bases and J by 3 bases, with 3 bases left in between. The CDR3 protein is CASRSGNTIYF. CDR3 DNA sequence: TGTGCCAGCAGGAGTGGAAACACCATATATTTT.

V is TRBV3-1 (or the pseudogene TRBV3-2) and J is TRBJ2-5, with a tentative D call TRBD2 (7 bases). This CDR3 region has 16 residues. V lost 1 base, J lost 2 bases, and 14 bases lay in between. Per the germline V gene, CDR1 is LGHDT and CDR2 is YNNKEL (reference sequence). This CDR3 reads CASSQVPEGGQETQYF. The DNA for the CDR3 is TGTGCCAGCAGCCAAGTTCCGGAGGGGGGGCAAGAGACCCAGTACTTC.

The V and J genes are TRBV7-6 and TRBJ2-5, with D possibly TRBD1 on 6 matching bases. There are 13 residues in the CDR3. The germline V and J ends were trimmed by 1 base and 5 bases, with 8 bases remaining between them. CDR1 is SGHVS, CDR2 FNYEAQ, per germline. CDR3 amino acids: CASSLGGRETQYF. The DNA for the CDR3 is TGTGCCAGCAGCTTAGGGGGGCGGGAGACCCAGTACTTC.

J is TRBJ1-2 and V is TRBV7-2; 9 bases agree with TRBD1. Trimming cost V 5 bases and J 6 bases; bases outside gene matches: 4. The CDR3 is 13 residues long. The germline CDR1 and CDR2 sequences are SGHTA and FQGNSA. The CDR3 reads CASSGDRVDGYTF. The CDR3 nucleotides are TGTGCCAGCAGCGGGGACAGGGTCGATGGCTACACCTTC.

This sequence joins TRBV28 and TRBJ2-1; possible D gene TRBD2, 5 bases. This CDR3 is 13 amino acids long. From germline, CDR1 is MDHEN and CDR2 SYDVKM. V was pared by 5 bases and J by 6 bases, with 11 bases between. As DNA, the CDR3 is TGTGCCAGCAGTCTCTCGGGGTTCAATGAGCAGTTCTTC. Translated: CASSLSGFNEQFF.

The chain couples TRBV27 to TRBJ1-5; a possible D gene is TRBD1 (5 bases). The germline V and J ends were trimmed by 0 bases and 9 bases, with 15 bases remaining between them. Germline V gives CDR1 MNHEY, CDR2 SMNVEV (reference sequence). This CDR3 comprises 15 residues. CDR3 nucleotide sequence: TGTGCCAGCAGTTTATCAGGGACGGCCGGCGGGCCCCAGCATTTT. Translated: CASSLSGTAGGPQHF.

The rearrangement links TRBV6-4 to TRBJ1-6; D call uncertain. The CDR3 is 11 amino acids. Trimming removed 3 bases at V and 8 bases at J, with 2 bases between. Germline-derived CDR1 and CDR2 are MRHNA and SNTAGT. CDR3 sequence: CASSEDSPLHF. For the CDR3, the DNA is TGTGCCAGCAGTGAAGATTCACCCCTCCACTTT.

The V call is TRBV12-2, the J call TRBJ2-2; TRBD1 is taken as the D call from the table, unchecked against the DNA. TRBV12-2 is an annotated pseudogene. There are 16 residues in the CDR3. The CDR3 region is CASRLVPQSNTGELFF. As DNA, the CDR3 is TGTGCAAGTCGCTTAGTCCCGCAGTCGAACACCGGGGAGCTGTTTTTT.

The chain joins TRBV7-9 to TRBJ2-3; 7 positions match TRBD1. Looked up from germline, CDR1 is SEHNR and CDR2 is FQNEAQ (reference sequence). The CDR3 length is 16 residues. With V trimmed by 5 bases and J by 3 bases, 11 bases remained unmatched. The CDR3 spells CASSRGTVVVTDTQYF. The DNA of the CDR3 is TGTGCCAGCAGCAGGGGGACAGTCGTCGTGACAGATACGCAGTATTTT. The whole variable domain, remainder taken from reference TRBV7-9 and TRBJ2-3, is DTGVSQNPRHKITKRGQNVTFRCDPISEHNRLYWYRQTLGQGPEFLTYFQNEAQLEKSRLLSDRFSAERPKGSFSTLEIQRTEQGDSAMYLCASSRGTVVVTDTQYFGPGTRLTVL.

J is TRBJ2-7 and V is TRBV11-2, with a tentative D call TRBD1 (5 bases). This CDR3 contains 15 residues. Per germline, CDR1 SGHAT and CDR2 FQNNGV. The V and J ends lost 3 bases and 6 bases respectively, with 18 bases between them. The CDR3 region has the DNA TGTGCCAGCAGCTTCGGCAGGGCCCCACTGACCGAGCAGTACTTC. Translating gives CASSFGRAPLTEQYF.

V gene TRBV19 combines with J gene TRBJ2-1; perhaps TRBD2 as D (5 bases). The CDR3 length is 13 residues. Trimming took 0 bases from V and 6 from J, leaving 6 bases between them. From germline, CDR1 is LNHDA and CDR2 SQIVND (reference sequence). The CDR3 DNA follows: TGTGCCAGTAGTATAGACCGGGGCAATGAGCAGTTCTTC. This encodes CASSIDRGNEQFF.